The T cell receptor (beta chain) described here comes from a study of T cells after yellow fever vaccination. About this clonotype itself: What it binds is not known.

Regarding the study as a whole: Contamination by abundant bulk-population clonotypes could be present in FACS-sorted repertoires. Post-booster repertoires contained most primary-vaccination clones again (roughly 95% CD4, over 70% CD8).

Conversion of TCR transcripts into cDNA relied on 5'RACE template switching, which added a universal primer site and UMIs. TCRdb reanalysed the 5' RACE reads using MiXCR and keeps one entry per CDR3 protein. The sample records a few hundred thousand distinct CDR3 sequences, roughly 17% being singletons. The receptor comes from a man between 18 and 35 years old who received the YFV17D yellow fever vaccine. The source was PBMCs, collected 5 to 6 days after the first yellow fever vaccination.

As DNA, the CDR3 is TGCAGTGCGCCAAGGACTAGCGGTAACACCGGGGAGCTGTTTTTT. Translation gives CSAPRTSGNTGELFF. V is TRBV20-1 and J is TRBJ2-2, with 10 nucleotides matching TRBD2. Germline V lookup: CDR1 DFQATT, CDR2 SNEGSKA (reference sequence). With V trimmed by 6 bases and J by 2 bases, 6 bases remained unmatched. CDR3 size: 15 residues.